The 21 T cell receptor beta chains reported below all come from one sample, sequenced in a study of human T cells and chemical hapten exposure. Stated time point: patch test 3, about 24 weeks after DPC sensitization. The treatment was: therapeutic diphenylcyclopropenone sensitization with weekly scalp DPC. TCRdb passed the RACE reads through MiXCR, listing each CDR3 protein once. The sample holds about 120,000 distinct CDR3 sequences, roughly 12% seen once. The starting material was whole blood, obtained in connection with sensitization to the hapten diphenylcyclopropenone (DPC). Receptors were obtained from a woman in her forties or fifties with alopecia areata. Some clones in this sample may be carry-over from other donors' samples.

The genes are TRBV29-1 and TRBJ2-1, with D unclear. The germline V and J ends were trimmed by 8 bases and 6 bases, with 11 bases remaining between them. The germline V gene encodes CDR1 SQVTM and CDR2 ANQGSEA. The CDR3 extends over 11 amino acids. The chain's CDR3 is CSSLVGNEQFF. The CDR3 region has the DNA TGCAGCTCTTTGGTCGGCAATGAGCAGTTCTTC.

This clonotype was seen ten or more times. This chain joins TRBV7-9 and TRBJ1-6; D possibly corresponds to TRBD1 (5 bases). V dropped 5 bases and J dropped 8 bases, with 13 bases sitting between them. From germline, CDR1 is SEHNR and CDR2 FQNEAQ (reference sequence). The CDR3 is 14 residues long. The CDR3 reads CASSPFLGDSPLHF. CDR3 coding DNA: TGTGCCAGCAGCCCTTTTTTGGGGGATTCACCCCTCCACTTT. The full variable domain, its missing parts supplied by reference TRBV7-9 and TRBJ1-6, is DTGVSQNPRHKITKRGQNVTFRCDPISEHNRLYWYRQTLGQGPEFLTYFQNEAQLEKSRLLSDRFSAERPKGSFSTLEIQRTEQGDSAMYLCASSPFLGDSPLHFGNGTRLTVT.

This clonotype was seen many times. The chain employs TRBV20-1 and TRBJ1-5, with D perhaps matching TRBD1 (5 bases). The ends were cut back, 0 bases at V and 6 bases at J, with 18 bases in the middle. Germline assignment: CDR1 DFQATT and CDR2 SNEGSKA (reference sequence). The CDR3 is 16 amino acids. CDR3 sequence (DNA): TGCAGTGCTAGAGATCAGGACACAGGCGGTAGTCAGCCCCAGCATTTT. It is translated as CSARDQDTGGSQPQHF.

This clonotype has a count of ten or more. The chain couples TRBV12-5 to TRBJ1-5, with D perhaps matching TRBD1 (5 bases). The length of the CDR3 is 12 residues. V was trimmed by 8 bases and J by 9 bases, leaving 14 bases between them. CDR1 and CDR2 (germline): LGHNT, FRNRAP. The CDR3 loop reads CASSPGGLPQHF. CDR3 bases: TGTGCTAGTTCCCCCGGGGGATTGCCCCAGCATTTT.

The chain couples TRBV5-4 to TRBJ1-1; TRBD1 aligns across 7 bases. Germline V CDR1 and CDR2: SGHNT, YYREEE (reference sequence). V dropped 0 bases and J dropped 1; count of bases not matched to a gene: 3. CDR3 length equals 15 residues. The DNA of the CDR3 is TGTGCCAGCAGCTTGGATCCAGGGGGGAACACTGAAGCTTTCTTT. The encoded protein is CASSLDPGGNTEAFF.

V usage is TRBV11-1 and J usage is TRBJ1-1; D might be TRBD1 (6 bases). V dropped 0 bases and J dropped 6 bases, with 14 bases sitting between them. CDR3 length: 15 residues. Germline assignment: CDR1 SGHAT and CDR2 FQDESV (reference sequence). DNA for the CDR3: TGTGCCAGCAGCTTAGCGGGGGGGCTAGGCGCTGAAGCTTTCTTT. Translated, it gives CASSLAGGLGAEAFF. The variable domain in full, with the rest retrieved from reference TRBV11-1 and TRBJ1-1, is EAEVAQSPRYKITEKSQAVAFWCDPISGHATLYWYRQILGQGPELLVQFQDESVVDDSQLPKDRFSAERLKGVDSTLKIQPAELGDSAMYLCASSLAGGLGAEAFFGQGTRLTVV.

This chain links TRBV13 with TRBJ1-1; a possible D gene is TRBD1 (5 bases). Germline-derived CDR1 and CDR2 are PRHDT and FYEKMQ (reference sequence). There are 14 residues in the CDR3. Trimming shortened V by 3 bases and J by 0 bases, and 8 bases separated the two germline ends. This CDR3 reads CASSFGRVNTEAFF. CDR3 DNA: TGTGCCAGCAGCTTCGGCAGGGTGAACACTGAAGCTTTCTTT.

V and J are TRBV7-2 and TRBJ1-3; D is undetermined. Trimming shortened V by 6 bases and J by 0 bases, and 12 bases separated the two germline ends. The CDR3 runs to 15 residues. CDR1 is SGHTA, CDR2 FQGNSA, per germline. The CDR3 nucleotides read TGTGCCAGCAGACTACTGGCCGACTCTGGAAACACCATATATTTT. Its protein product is CASRLLADSGNTIYF.

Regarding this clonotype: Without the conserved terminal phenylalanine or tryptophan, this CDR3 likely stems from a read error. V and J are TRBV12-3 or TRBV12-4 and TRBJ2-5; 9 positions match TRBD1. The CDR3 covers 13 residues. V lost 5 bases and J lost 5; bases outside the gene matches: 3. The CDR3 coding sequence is TGTGCCAGCAGTGGACAGGGGAACGAGACCCAGTACTTA. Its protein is CASSGQGNETQYL.

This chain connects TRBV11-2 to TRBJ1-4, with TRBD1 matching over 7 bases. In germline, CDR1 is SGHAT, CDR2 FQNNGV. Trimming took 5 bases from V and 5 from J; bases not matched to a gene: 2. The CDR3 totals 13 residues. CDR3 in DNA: TGTGCCAGCAGCGCGACAGGGAATGAAAAACTGTTTTTT. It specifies CASSATGNEKLFF.

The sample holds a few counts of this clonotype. CDR3 sequence reads: CASSQDLAAGGSGANVLTF. CDR3 nucleotide sequence: TGCGCCAGCAGCCAGGACCTGGCGGCAGGGGGCTCTGGGGCCAACGTCCTGACTTTC. This chain uses TRBV5-1 with TRBJ2-6; 7 bases are shared with TRBD1. Germline lookup yields CDR1 SGHRS and CDR2 YFSETQ. V dropped 4 bases and J dropped 0; count of bases not matched to a gene: 13. The CDR3 covers 19 residues.

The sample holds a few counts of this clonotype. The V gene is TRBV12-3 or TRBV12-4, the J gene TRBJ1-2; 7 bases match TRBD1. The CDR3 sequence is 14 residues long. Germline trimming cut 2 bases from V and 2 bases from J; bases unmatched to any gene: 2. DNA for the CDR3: TGTGCCAGCAGTTTAACAGGGGAAAACTATGGCTACACCTTC. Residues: CASSLTGENYGYTF.

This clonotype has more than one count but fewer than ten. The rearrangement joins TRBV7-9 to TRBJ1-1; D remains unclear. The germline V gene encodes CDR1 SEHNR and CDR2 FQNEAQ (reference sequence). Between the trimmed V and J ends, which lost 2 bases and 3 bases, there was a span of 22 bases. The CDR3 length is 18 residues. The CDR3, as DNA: TGTGCCAGCAGCTTAAGGGAAGTCCACGGAAGGACGGACACTGAAGCTTTCTTT. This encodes CASSLREVHGRTDTEAFF.

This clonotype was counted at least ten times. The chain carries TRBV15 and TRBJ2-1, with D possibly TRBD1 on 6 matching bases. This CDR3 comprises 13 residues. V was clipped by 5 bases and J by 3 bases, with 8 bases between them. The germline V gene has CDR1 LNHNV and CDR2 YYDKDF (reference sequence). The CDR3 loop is CATSSDSYNEQFF. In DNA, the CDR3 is TGTGCCACCAGCTCGGACAGCTACAATGAGCAGTTCTTC.

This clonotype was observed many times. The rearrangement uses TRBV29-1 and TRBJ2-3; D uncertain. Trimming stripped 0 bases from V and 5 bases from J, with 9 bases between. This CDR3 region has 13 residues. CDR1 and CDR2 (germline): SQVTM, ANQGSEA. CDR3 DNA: TGCAGCGTTGAAGATCTAAGGAGAGATACGCAGTATTTT. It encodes CSVEDLRRDTQYF.

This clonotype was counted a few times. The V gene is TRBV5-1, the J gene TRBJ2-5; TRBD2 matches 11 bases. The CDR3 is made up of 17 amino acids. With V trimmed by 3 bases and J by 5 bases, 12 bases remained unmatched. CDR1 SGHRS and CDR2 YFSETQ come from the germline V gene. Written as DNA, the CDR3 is TGCGCCAGCAGCTCCTCCCACGTACTAGCGGGGGAGGAGACCCAGTACTTC. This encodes CASSSSHVLAGEETQYF.

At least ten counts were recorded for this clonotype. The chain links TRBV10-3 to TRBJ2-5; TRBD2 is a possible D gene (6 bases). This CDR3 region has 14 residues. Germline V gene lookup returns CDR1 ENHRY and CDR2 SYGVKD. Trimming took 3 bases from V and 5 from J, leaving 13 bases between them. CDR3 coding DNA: TGTGCCATCAGTGATTCGGCGGGAATGGAGACCCAGTACTTC. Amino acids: CAISDSAGMETQYF.

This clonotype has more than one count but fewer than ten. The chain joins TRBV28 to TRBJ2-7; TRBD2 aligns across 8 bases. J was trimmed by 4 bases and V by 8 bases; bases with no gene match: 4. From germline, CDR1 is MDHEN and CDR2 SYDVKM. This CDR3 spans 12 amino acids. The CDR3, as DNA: TGTGCCAGCGGGGCGGGAGGATACGAGCAGTACTTC. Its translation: CASGAGGYEQYF.

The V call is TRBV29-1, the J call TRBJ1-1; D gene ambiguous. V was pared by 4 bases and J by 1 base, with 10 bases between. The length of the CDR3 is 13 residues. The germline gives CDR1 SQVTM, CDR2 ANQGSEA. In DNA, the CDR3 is TGCAGCGTTGGGTCTTGGGGGAACACTGAAGCTTTCTTT. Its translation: CSVGSWGNTEAFF.

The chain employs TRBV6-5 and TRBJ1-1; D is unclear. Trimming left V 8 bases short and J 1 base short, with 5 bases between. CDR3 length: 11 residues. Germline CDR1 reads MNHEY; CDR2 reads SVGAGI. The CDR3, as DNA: TGTGCCAGCTGGGAGAACACTGAAGCTTTCTTT. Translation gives CASWENTEAFF.

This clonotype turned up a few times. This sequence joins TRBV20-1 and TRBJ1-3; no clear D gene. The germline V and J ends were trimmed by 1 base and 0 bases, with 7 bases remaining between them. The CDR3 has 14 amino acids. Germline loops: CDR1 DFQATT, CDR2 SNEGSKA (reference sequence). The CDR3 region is CSARAAGSGNTIYF. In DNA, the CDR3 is TGCAGTGCTAGAGCGGCGGGCTCTGGAAACACCATATATTTT.